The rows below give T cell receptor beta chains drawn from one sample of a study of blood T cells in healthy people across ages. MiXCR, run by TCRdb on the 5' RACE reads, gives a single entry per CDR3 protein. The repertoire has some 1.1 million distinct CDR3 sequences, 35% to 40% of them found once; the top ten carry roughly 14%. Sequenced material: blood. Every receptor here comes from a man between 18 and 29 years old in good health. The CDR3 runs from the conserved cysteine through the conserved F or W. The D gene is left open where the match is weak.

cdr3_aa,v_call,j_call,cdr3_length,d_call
CSVEERINTEAFF,TRBV29-1,TRBJ1-1,13,.
CSAPSEGSGGYTF,TRBV20-1,TRBJ1-2,13,.
CASREDNEQFF,TRBV6-5,TRBJ2-1,11,.
CSARDGDRGEYGGYTF,TRBV20-1,TRBJ1-2,16,TRBD1
CASSSPTGPSYEQYF,TRBV7-9,TRBJ2-7,15,TRBD1
CASSLGGRVSNQPQHF,TRBV7-8,TRBJ1-5,16,.
CSARWLYHADTQYF,TRBV20-1,TRBJ2-3,14,.
CSAREGSRGSPLHF,TRBV20-1,TRBJ1-6,14,.
CALGRGMETGELFF,TRBV28,TRBJ2-2,14,TRBD2
CASRDSNPYEQYF,TRBV6-1,TRBJ2-7,13,.
CASAPSGGYNEQYF,TRBV12-5,TRBJ2-5,14,.
CASSLGGSVQETQYF,TRBV5-1,TRBJ2-5,15,.
CASKGFQETQYF,TRBV2,TRBJ2-5,12,.
CASSQAPRGVETQYF,TRBV4-3,TRBJ2-5,15,.
CATSRGFQGQPQHF,TRBV15,TRBJ1-5,14,.
CASSDWRGGKDTQYF,TRBV25-1,TRBJ2-3,15,TRBD2
CASSQGGAGEYEAFF,TRBV4-2,TRBJ1-1,15,.
CASSLTGVGGYGYTF,TRBV28,TRBJ1-2,15,.
CASSSLLGANTGELFF,TRBV6-6,TRBJ2-2,16,.
CASSLDWTEGKGEQYF,TRBV5-1,TRBJ2-5,16,.
CASSLVYGLARRGANVLTF,TRBV5-6,TRBJ2-6,19,TRBD2
CASSLWGDEKLFF,TRBV5-1,TRBJ1-4,13,.
CASSLANTAGNTEAFF,TRBV5-4,TRBJ1-1,16,.
CASSLGQGLATNEKLFF,TRBV7-9,TRBJ1-4,17,TRBD1
CASSGSGGLNQPQHF,TRBV9,TRBJ1-5,15,.
CASSPQGGDNEKLFF,TRBV5-1,TRBJ1-4,15,TRBD1
CASSLDGTATSYGYTF,TRBV12-3/TRBV12-4,TRBJ1-2,16,.
CASSRDSSTSSGNTIYF,TRBV7-2,TRBJ1-3,17,.
CASSQHGLEQETQYF,TRBV4-3,TRBJ2-5,15,TRBD2
CASSWEEITSQETQYF,TRBV7-8,.,16,.
CSALERTRETQYF,TRBV20-1,TRBJ2-5,13,TRBD2
CASRDSSNGYTF,TRBV12-3/TRBV12-4,TRBJ1-2,12,.
CATSDSRGGTGGLSNQPQHF,TRBV24-1,TRBJ1-5,20,TRBD1
CASSPRDRLYGYTF,TRBV11-2,TRBJ1-2,14,TRBD1
CASSLGQGADEQFF,TRBV7-8,TRBJ2-1,14,TRBD1
CASSTQGTNEKLFF,TRBV2,TRBJ1-4,14,.
CASSSGTSGQETQYF,TRBV6-2/TRBV6-3,TRBJ2-5,15,TRBD2
CSVPRDSSWGYTF,TRBV29-1,TRBJ1-2,13,.
CSAKMTGEIYNEQYF,TRBV20-1,TRBJ2-7,15,.
CASSSRSSSYNSPLHF,TRBV12-3/TRBV12-4,TRBJ1-6,16,.
CSVERGQLAFF,TRBV29-1,TRBJ1-1,11,.
CASRLAGGPSETQYF,TRBV7-9,TRBJ2-5,15,TRBD2
CSASGQGTQETQYF,TRBV20-1,TRBJ2-5,14,TRBD1
CSALLTGGPQETQYF,TRBV20-1,TRBJ2-5,15,TRBD2
CAISQDLRNEQFF,TRBV10-3,TRBJ2-1,13,.
CASSIQEPNEKLFF,TRBV13,TRBJ1-4,14,.
CASSQSRVGTEAFF,TRBV14,TRBJ1-1,14,.
CASSHRSRGYTF,TRBV12-1,TRBJ1-2,12,.
CASSSNTGTAHLMNTEAFF,TRBV6-5,TRBJ1-1,19,TRBD1
CAISESPTSGGRKQYF,TRBV10-3,TRBJ2-3,16,TRBD2
CASSAFGSNSYNEQFF,TRBV9,TRBJ2-1,16,.